A selection of T cell receptor beta chains follows, all from one sample in a study of T cell responses to AZD1222 COVID-19 vaccine. TCRdb's copy holds only in-frame clones and misses some; the assay was immunoSEQ multiplex PCR. The sample consists of about 53,000 clones, approximately 84% of them appearing once. This specimen consisted of peripheral blood, obtained on day 0 of AZD1222 vaccination. The receptors stem from an adult in good health. CDR3s include the opening cysteine and the closing phenylalanine or tryptophan. A D gene is named only where the DNA matches it firmly. Size tells how often a clone was seen (once, few, many) or the class of an expanded clone, and some rows leave it out.

V: TRBV7-2
size: -
J: TRBJ1-5
D: -
length: 14
CDR3: CASSLVPGDQPQHF
DNA: TGTGCCAGCAGCTTAGTACCAGGGGATCAGCCCCAGCATTTT

V: TRBV6-5
size: -
J: TRBJ1-5
D: TRBD1
length: 15
CDR3: CASKIQGASNQPQHF
DNA: TGTGCCAGCAAAATACAGGGGGCCAGCAATCAGCCCCAGCATTTT

V: TRBV14
size: -
J: TRBJ1-4
D: -
length: 17
CDR3: CASSHSGKSTTNEKLFF
DNA: TGTGCCAGCAGCCACTCTGGAAAAAGTACTACTAATGAAAAACTGTTTTTT

V: TRBV3-1/TRBV3-2
size: -
J: TRBJ1-2
D: -
length: 14
CDR3: CASSRGEGSYGYTF
DNA: TGTGCCAGCAGCCGGGGGGAGGGGTCCTATGGCTACACCTTC

V: TRBV9
size: -
J: TRBJ1-3
D: -
length: 13
CDR3: CASRPGAGNTIYF
DNA: TGTGCCAGCCGCCCAGGTGCTGGAAACACCATATATTTT

V: TRBV6-5
size: few
J: TRBJ1-1
D: -
length: 14
CDR3: CASSYRSGQNEAFF
DNA: TGTGCCAGCAGTTACAGGTCGGGTCAGAATGAAGCTTTCTTT

V: TRBV6-5
size: -
J: TRBJ1-5
D: -
length: 15
CDR3: CASSYSTHSNQPQHF
DNA: TGTGCCAGCAGTTACTCGACGCATAGCAATCAGCCCCAGCATTTT

V: TRBV10-1
size: -
J: TRBJ1-2
D: -
length: 12
CDR3: CASSDRRGGYTF
DNA: TGCGCCAGCAGTGACCGACGAGGAGGCTACACCTTC

V: TRBV6-1
size: once
J: TRBJ2-2
D: -
length: 15
CDR3: CASSEKRHSTGELFF
DNA: TGTGCCAGCAGTGAAAAAAGACACAGCACCGGGGAGCTGTTTTTT

V: TRBV6-5
size: few
J: TRBJ2-1
D: -
length: 15
CDR3: CASRGGPVTFNEQFF
DNA: TGTGCCAGCAGAGGAGGACCGGTTACTTTCAATGAGCAGTTCTTC

V: TRBV5-1
size: -
J: TRBJ2-3
D: -
length: 17
CDR3: CASSPGPRGASTDTQYF
DNA: TGCGCCAGCAGCCCGGGGCCAAGGGGGGCCTCCACAGATACGCAGTATTTT

V: TRBV7-6
size: once
J: TRBJ2-7
D: TRBD2
length: 17
CDR3: CASSLGPPAGGQDEQYF
DNA: TGTGCCAGCAGCTTAGGACCTCCAGCGGGAGGGCAAGATGAGCAGTACTTC

V: TRBV6-5
size: -
J: TRBJ2-7
D: TRBD1
length: 12
CDR3: CASGTDLYEQYF
DNA: TGTGCCAGCGGGACAGACCTCTACGAGCAGTACTTC

V: TRBV6-6
size: few
J: TRBJ2-7
D: TRBD2
length: 14
CDR3: CASRQTSGLYEQYF
DNA: TGTGCCAGCAGGCAGACTAGCGGGCTCTACGAGCAGTACTTC

V: TRBV27
size: -
J: TRBJ1-1
D: -
length: 14
CDR3: CASSPSGGGTEAFF
DNA: TGTGCCAGCAGCCCGTCTGGGGGAGGAACTGAAGCTTTCTTT

V: TRBV11-3
size: -
J: TRBJ2-2
D: -
length: 12
CDR3: CASTRFTGELFF
DNA: TGTGCCAGCACTAGGTTCACCGGGGAGCTGTTTTTT

V: TRBV7-9
size: -
J: TRBJ2-7
D: -
length: 11
CDR3: CASSPLYEQYF
DNA: TGTGCCAGCAGCCCGCTCTACGAGCAGTACTTC

V: TRBV6-5
size: -
J: TRBJ2-1
D: TRBD1
length: 14
CDR3: CASSRDSSLDEQFF
DNA: TGTGCCAGCAGTCGGGACAGTAGCCTCGATGAGCAGTTCTTC

V: TRBV6-5
size: once
J: TRBJ2-5
D: -
length: 13
CDR3: CASRPLQLETQYF
DNA: TGTGCCAGCAGGCCCCTCCAACTAGAGACCCAGTACTTC

V: TRBV5-5
size: -
J: TRBJ1-5
D: -
length: 14
CDR3: CASSQGYSNQPQHF
DNA: TGTGCCAGCAGCCAGGGGTATAGCAATCAGCCCCAGCATTTT

V: TRBV18
size: -
J: TRBJ1-3
D: -
length: 15
CDR3: CASSPGPPSGNTIYF
DNA: TGTGCCAGCTCACCCGGACCTCCCTCTGGAAACACCATATATTTT

V: TRBV19
size: -
J: TRBJ1-5
D: -
length: 13
CDR3: CASHHEHNQPQHF
DNA: TGTGCCAGTCATCATGAGCACAATCAGCCCCAGCATTTT

V: TRBV6-5
size: -
J: TRBJ2-3
D: TRBD2
length: 15
CDR3: CASSSGLAGTDTQYF
DNA: TGTGCCAGCAGTTCGGGACTAGCAGGCACAGATACGCAGTATTTT

V: TRBV4-1
size: -
J: TRBJ1-2
D: -
length: 13
CDR3: CASSPQAGYGYTF
DNA: TGCGCCAGCAGCCCCCAGGCCGGATATGGCTACACCTTC

V: TRBV19
size: -
J: TRBJ1-3
D: -
length: 14
CDR3: CASLIQGTGNTIYF
DNA: TGTGCCAGTCTTATACAGGGAACTGGAAACACCATATATTTT

V: TRBV6-5
size: once
J: TRBJ1-4
D: -
length: 13
CDR3: CASTLTTNEKLFF
DNA: TGTGCCAGCACTCTGACAACTAATGAAAAACTGTTTTTT

V: TRBV3-1/TRBV3-2
size: -
J: TRBJ1-1
D: -
length: 16
CDR3: CASSEHGDGINTEAFF
DNA: TGTGCCAGCAGCGAACACGGGGACGGGATAAACACTGAAGCTTTCTTT

V: TRBV6-5
size: -
J: TRBJ1-2
D: TRBD1
length: 16
CDR3: CASSYRTGGTNYGYTF
DNA: TGTGCCAGCAGTTACCGGACAGGGGGGACTAACTATGGCTACACCTTC

V: TRBV5-1
size: -
J: TRBJ1-4
D: -
length: 14
CDR3: CASSSELGSEKLFF
DNA: TGCGCCAGCAGCTCCGAACTCGGGAGTGAAAAACTGTTTTTT

V: TRBV29-1
size: -
J: TRBJ1-2
D: TRBD1
length: 14
CDR3: CSVEEGQGAGGYTF
DNA: TGCAGCGTTGAAGAAGGGCAGGGGGCGGGTGGCTACACCTTC

V: TRBV30
size: few
J: TRBJ2-7
D: TRBD1
length: 14
CDR3: CAWGSGTGGYEQYF
DNA: TGTGCCTGGGGCTCCGGGACAGGGGGCTACGAGCAGTACTTC

V: TRBV27
size: -
J: TRBJ1-6
D: -
length: 14
CDR3: CASSSYRAYSPLHF
DNA: TGTGCCAGCAGTTCCTACAGGGCCTATTCACCCCTCCACTTT

V: TRBV14
size: few
J: TRBJ2-1
D: TRBD2
length: 13
CDR3: CASSQARTSGQFF
DNA: TGTGCCAGCAGCCAAGCTCGGACTAGCGGACAGTTCTTC

V: TRBV12-5
size: -
J: TRBJ2-3
D: -
length: 12
CDR3: CASGLLVDTQYF
DNA: TGTGCTAGTGGTTTGTTGGTTGATACGCAGTATTTT

V: TRBV7-7
size: once
J: TRBJ2-1
D: TRBD2
length: 16
CDR3: CASSSGTSGKSNEQFF
DNA: TGTGCCAGCAGCAGCGGGACTAGCGGGAAAAGCAATGAGCAGTTCTTC

V: TRBV5-1
size: -
J: TRBJ1-5
D: -
length: 14
CDR3: CASSLVPVNQPQHF
DNA: TGCGCCAGCAGCTTGGTACCAGTAAATCAGCCCCAGCATTTT

V: TRBV11-3
size: -
J: TRBJ2-3
D: -
length: 15
CDR3: CASSSQGYGTDTQYF
DNA: TGTGCCAGCAGTTCGCAGGGGTATGGCACAGATACGCAGTATTTT

V: TRBV4-1
size: -
J: TRBJ1-2
D: -
length: 14
CDR3: CASSYTGRNYGYTF
DNA: TGCGCCAGCAGCTATACCGGGAGAAACTATGGCTACACCTTC

V: TRBV6-5
size: -
J: TRBJ2-5
D: -
length: 15
CDR3: CASRPRGQSLGTQYF
DNA: TGTGCCAGCAGACCACGTGGACAGAGCCTGGGGACCCAGTACTTC

V: TRBV27
size: -
J: TRBJ2-2
D: -
length: 13
CDR3: CASSSRGTGELFF
DNA: TGTGCCAGCAGTTCCAGGGGAACCGGGGAGCTGTTTTTT

V: TRBV3-1/TRBV3-2
size: -
J: TRBJ2-4
D: TRBD1
length: 17
CDR3: CASSQDPGTEAKNIQYF
DNA: TGTGCCAGCAGCCAAGATCCGGGGACAGAAGCCAAAAACATTCAGTACTTC

V: TRBV7-8
size: -
J: TRBJ2-3
D: -
length: 16
CDR3: CASSPYRGGRADTQYF
DNA: TGTGCCAGCAGCCCCTACAGGGGAGGGAGGGCAGATACGCAGTATTTT

V: TRBV7-2
size: -
J: TRBJ2-1
D: TRBD2
length: 16
CDR3: CASSRGSGGRANEQFF
DNA: TGTGCCAGCAGCAGAGGGAGTGGCGGGAGGGCCAATGAGCAGTTCTTC

V: TRBV5-4
size: -
J: TRBJ1-6
D: -
length: 13
CDR3: CASSFSRDSPLHF
DNA: TGTGCCAGCAGCTTTTCAAGGGATTCACCCCTCCACTTT